Below are 18 T cell receptor beta chains sequenced from a single sample in a study of identical twins. In TCRdb, the 5' RACE reads were re-called with MiXCR into one record per CDR3 protein. The sample comprises approximately 490,000 distinct CDR3 sequences, about a fifth of which are singletons, and approximately 0.49% rests with the top ten. The sample was also linked to a second study, of yellow fever vaccine responses in identical twins.

The source material was CD4+ T cells sorted from blood. Receptors were obtained from a young woman in good health.

This clonotype has more than one count but fewer than ten. The chain carries TRBV4-1 and TRBJ1-6, with D maybe TRBD1 (6 bases). The CDR3 loop spans 16 amino acids. The germline V gene has CDR1 MGHRA and CDR2 YSYEKL. Trimming removed 2 bases from V and 5 bases from J, with 13 bases in between. The CDR3 here is CASSQRQAMDNSPLHF. The CDR3 region has the DNA TGCGCCAGCAGCCAACGACAGGCGATGGATAATTCACCCCTCCACTTT.

V gene TRBV5-1 combines with J gene TRBJ2-7; perhaps TRBD1 as D (6 bases). In germline, CDR1 is SGHRS, CDR2 YFSETQ. V was trimmed by 0 bases and J by 2 bases, leaving 15 bases between them. The CDR3 totals 16 residues. The CDR3 sequence is CASSLVPRGKAYEQYV. As DNA, the CDR3 is TGCGCCAGCAGCTTGGTCCCCAGGGGCAAAGCCTACGAGCAGTACGTC.

This rearrangement joins TRBV18 to TRBJ1-1, with TRBD1 matching 7 bases. CDR1 and CDR2 from the germline V gene are KGHSH and LQKENI. The CDR3 covers 14 residues. J gave up 4 bases and V 2 bases, and 4 bases lay outside the gene matches. The CDR3, as DNA: TGTGCCAGCTCACCAGGACAGGCGATCACTGAAGCTTTCTTT. It encodes CASSPGQAITEAFF.

This clonotype was counted a few times. The rearrangement joins TRBV20-1 to TRBJ2-5, with D possibly matching TRBD2 (5 bases). The CDR3 has 14 residues. V gave up 7 bases and J gave up 5 bases, with 20 bases separating them. Looked up from germline, CDR1 is DFQATT and CDR2 is SNEGSKA (reference sequence). DNA for the CDR3: TGCAGTGTCAGTAGTTTAGCTAGCTGGGAGACCCAGTACTTC. Amino acids: CSVSSLASWETQYF.

The sample holds many counts of this clonotype. The chain carries TRBV28 and TRBJ1-1; D is unclear. Trimming cost V 4 bases and J 4 bases, with 13 bases left between them. CDR1 is MDHEN, CDR2 SYDVKM, per germline. This CDR3 comprises 14 residues. CDR3 region: CASSYFILSTEAFF. In nucleotides, the CDR3 is TGTGCCAGCAGTTATTTCATTTTGAGCACTGAAGCTTTCTTT.

The chain carries TRBV20-1 and TRBJ2-7, with 7 bases that match TRBD2. The V gene's germline CDR1 is DFQATT and CDR2 SNEGSKA (reference sequence). V was pared by 5 bases and J by 4 bases, with 11 bases of the junction left unmatched. CDR3 length equals 14 residues. CDR3 sequence: CSALPQTSSYEQYF. The CDR3 coding sequence is TGCAGTGCTTTACCTCAGACTAGCTCATACGAGCAGTACTTC.

This clonotype was seen only a few times. The chain carries TRBV12-3 or TRBV12-4 and TRBJ1-6; D unresolved. The ends were cut back, 5 bases at V and 7 bases at J, with 9 bases in the middle. This CDR3 has 13 residues. The CDR3: CASSPRRNSPLHF. CDR3 bases: TGTGCCAGCAGTCCCAGAAGAAATTCACCCCTCCACTTT.

The V call is TRBV20-1, the J call TRBJ2-3; D not certain. V lost 2 bases, J lost 0 bases, and 12 bases lay in between. CDR3 length: 15 residues. Germline V gene lookup returns CDR1 DFQATT and CDR2 SNEGSKA (reference sequence). CDR3 bases: TGCAGTGCTAGAAAACCAACCGGGAGCACAGATACGCAGTATTTT. Translation: CSARKPTGSTDTQYF.

This clonotype was counted between two and nine times. The chain is built from TRBV7-6 and TRBJ1-3; no definite D call. Germline values: CDR1 SGHVS, CDR2 FNYEAQ. The V end was cut by 1 base, the J end by 3 bases, with 7 bases between. The CDR3 has 14 amino acids. DNA for the CDR3: TGTGCCAGCAGCTTAGACCCCCTTGGAAACACCATATATTTT. Translating gives CASSLDPLGNTIYF.

V gene TRBV5-1 combines with J gene TRBJ1-3, with TRBD1 as a possible D gene (5 bases). The germline V gene has CDR1 SGHRS and CDR2 YFSETQ. The CDR3 spans 15 residues. V was shortened by 3 bases and J by 0 bases, with 10 bases between the two germline ends. CDR3 sequence reads: CASSSDKSSGNTIYF. CDR3 nucleotides: TGCGCCAGCAGCTCGGACAAGAGCTCTGGAAACACCATATATTTT.

This clonotype turned up a few times. V gene TRBV2 combines with J gene TRBJ2-1; no definite D call. The CDR3 is made up of 12 amino acids. Germline values: CDR1 SNHLY, CDR2 FYNNEI. The V end lost 7 bases, the J end lost 8 bases, and 12 bases lay between the germline ends. The CDR3 DNA sequence: TGTGCCAGCAATGTGGGGTTGGATGAGCAGTTCTTC. Its translation is CASNVGLDEQFF.

The rearrangement joins TRBV2 to TRBJ1-5, with D hard to call. Trimming pared 1 base from V and 8 bases from J, leaving 6 bases between. Germline V gene data show CDR1 as SNHLY and CDR2 as FYNNEI. The CDR3 has 12 amino acids. CDR3 coding DNA: TGTGCCAGCAGTGAAGATAGAGAGCCCCAGCATTTT. It encodes CASSEDREPQHF.

The rearrangement links TRBV15 to TRBJ1-5; D gene ambiguous. Germline values: CDR1 LNHNV, CDR2 YYDKDF (reference sequence). Trimming cost V 1 base and J 2 bases, with 6 bases left between them. The CDR3 spans 14 residues. CDR3: CATSRVSGNQPQHF. The CDR3 nucleotides read TGTGCCACCAGCAGAGTCAGTGGCAATCAGCCCCAGCATTTT.

This clonotype was picked up many times. J is TRBJ1-2 and V is TRBV12-3 or TRBV12-4; D is unresolved. Trimming removed 7 bases at V and 4 bases at J, with 10 bases between. The CDR3 runs to 12 residues. CDR3 residues: CASILGSYGYTF. The CDR3 region has the DNA TGTGCCAGCATCCTTGGCTCCTATGGCTACACCTTC.

The rearrangement uses TRBV20-1 and TRBJ2-1; weak D call: TRBD1 (5 bases). The CDR3 is 14 amino acids. Per the germline V gene, CDR1 is DFQATT and CDR2 is SNEGSKA (reference sequence). V was trimmed by 3 bases and J by 3 bases, leaving 12 bases between them. The CDR3 DNA reads TGCAGTGCTAGGGGTCAGACAGTCTACAATGAGCAGTTCTTC. Its protein is CSARGQTVYNEQFF.

There are a few counts of this clonotype. The chain recombines TRBV20-1 with TRBJ2-7, with no clear D. CDR3 length: 15 amino acids. CDR1 and CDR2 from the germline V gene are DFQATT and SNEGSKA (reference sequence). Trimming pared 0 bases from V and 4 bases from J, leaving 16 bases between. The CDR3 sequence is CSARDMAGLWYEQYV. CDR3 nucleotides: TGCAGTGCTAGAGATATGGCAGGCTTGTGGTACGAGCAGTACGTC.

The chain has TRBV12-3 or TRBV12-4 and TRBJ2-3, with D uncertain. The CDR3 spans 12 residues. Trimming cost V 2 bases and J 5 bases, with 5 bases left between them. The DNA for the CDR3 is TGTGCCAGCAGTTTATTAAGAGATACGCAGTATTTT. Its translation is CASSLLRDTQYF.

This clonotype was counted a few times. The V call is TRBV11-3, the J call TRBJ2-1; D perhaps matches TRBD2 (6 bases). Germline-derived CDR1 and CDR2 are SGHNT and YENEEA. The CDR3 has 15 amino acids. Trimming took off 3 bases at V and 6 bases at J, with 15 bases between the two ends. The CDR3 coding sequence is TGTGCCAGCAGCTTGGTCCGGGAGAGGAGCAATGAGCAGTTCTTC. Translated, it gives CASSLVRERSNEQFF.